These 8 T cell receptor beta chains came from one sample sequenced in a study of blood T cells in healthy people across ages (dated by TCRdb to the mid-2010s). Libraries were constructed by 5' RACE. For sequencing, an Illumina HiSeq 2500 was employed. A second roughly 6 to 12 cycle PCR used a sample-barcoded 5' primer and a J-beta primer mix. Clones were called with MiXCR by TCRdb after fastp trimmed the public reads at Q25, and only in-frame beta chains were retained. Rows are unified per CDR3 protein, each entry keeping the most common DNA and genes. Within this sample are hundreds of thousands of distinct CDR3 sequences, with 20% to 25% of them counted one time only. Of the sample, about 22% falls within the top ten clones. Sequences were obtained from blood. Source of these receptors: a man in his sixties or seventies in good health.

This clonotype was recorded many times. The rearrangement links TRBV12-3 or TRBV12-4 to TRBJ1-2, with D hard to call. The CDR3 runs 13 residues. Trimming took off 7 bases at V and 8 bases at J, with 17 bases between the two ends. The CDR3 reads CASTLGTVGGYTF. The CDR3 DNA reads as TGTGCCAGCACCCTTGGAACAGTTGGCGGCTACACCTTC.

J is TRBJ2-1 and V is TRBV6-2 or TRBV6-3; 11 nucleotides align to TRBD2. Germline CDR1 MNHEY, CDR2 SVGEGT. Unmatched junction bases numbered 10, after V lost 6 bases and J lost 6 bases. The CDR3 has 16 amino acids. This chain's CDR3 is CASSSISGRAFNEQFF. The DNA of the CDR3 is TGTGCCAGCAGCAGTATTAGCGGGAGGGCCTTCAATGAGCAGTTCTTC.

A few counts support this clonotype. This rearrangement joins TRBV18 to TRBJ1-2; maybe TRBD1 (5 bases). Germline V gene data show CDR1 as KGHSH and CDR2 as LQKENI. The V end was cut by 6 bases, the J end by 5 bases, with 13 bases between. The CDR3 has 13 amino acids. CDR3 DNA: TGTGCCAGCTCCCAAGGACACGGGTATGGCTACACCTTC. Residues: CASSQGHGYGYTF.

In its sample, this clonotype was seen a few times. The chain employs TRBV10-3 and TRBJ1-3, with D uncertain. The CDR3 is made up of 16 amino acids. Per germline, CDR1 ENHRY and CDR2 SYGVKD. V lost 4 bases and J lost 0, with 13 bases in between. This CDR3 is CAISADGLFSGNTIYF. DNA for the CDR3: TGTGCCATCAGTGCCGACGGACTGTTCTCTGGAAACACCATATATTTT.

The rearrangement links TRBV6-2 or TRBV6-3 to TRBJ2-5; D remains ambiguous. Germline assignment: CDR1 MNHEY and CDR2 SVGEGT. This CDR3 region has 15 residues. V dropped 6 bases and J dropped 2 bases, with 16 bases sitting between them. Written as DNA, the CDR3 is TGTGCCAGCAGGAAACGGCTTAGGGTTCAAGAGACCCAGTACTTC. Encoded protein: CASRKRLRVQETQYF.

The chain has TRBV3-1 and TRBJ2-7, with D maybe TRBD2 (5 bases). Trimming removed 1 base at V and 2 bases at J, with 9 bases between. Per the germline V gene, CDR1 is LGHDT and CDR2 is YNNKEL (reference sequence). The CDR3 is 14 amino acids. The CDR3 bases are TGTGCCAGCAGCCAAGCCGGGGTCACCTACGAGCAGTACTTC. Translated, it gives CASSQAGVTYEQYF.

In this sample, this clonotype turned up many times. The gene calls are TRBV7-2 and TRBJ2-3, with TRBD2 matching over 11 bases. Trimming removed 7 bases from V and 6 bases from J; junction bases left unmatched: 6. The CDR3 contains 14 residues. Germline V gene lookup returns CDR1 SGHTA and CDR2 FQGNSA. CDR3 nucleotides: TGTGCCAGCACTATAGCGGGAGGGTGGGATACGCAGTATTTT. It translates to CASTIAGGWDTQYF.

J is TRBJ1-4 and V is TRBV6-5, with TRBD1 as a possible D gene (5 bases). This CDR3 comprises 14 residues. The V gene lost 5 bases and the J gene lost 10 bases, with 17 bases spanning the gap. The germline V gene has CDR1 MNHEY and CDR2 SVGAGI. DNA of the CDR3: TGTGCCAGCAGTCGGACTCAATTCAGGGTAAAACTGTTTTTT. Encoded protein: CASSRTQFRVKLFF.